The 30 T cell receptor beta chains below come from one sample, sequenced in a study of cytomegalovirus exposure and HLA in healthy donors. Profiled with immunoSEQ multiplex PCR; TCRdb holds only in-frame clones, not every one. The sample shows approximately 200,000 clones, about 93% of them seen only once. The source material was PBMCs. The receptors originated from a woman younger than 30 in good health and CMV-seronegative.

V usage is TRBV2 and J usage is TRBJ2-3; 8 nucleotides agree with TRBD1. Unmatched junction bases numbered 9, after V lost 6 bases and J lost 4 bases. The germline gives CDR1 SNHLY, CDR2 FYNNEI. CDR3 length: 15 residues. CDR3 sequence: CASRDQGAWPDTQYF. The CDR3 DNA reads TGTGCCAGCAGGGACCAGGGGGCTTGGCCAGATACGCAGTATTTT.

This chain uses TRBV6-1 with TRBJ1-2; the D is unclear. The CDR3 runs 14 residues. Germline loops: CDR1 MNHNS, CDR2 SASEGT. Trimming took 6 bases from V and 4 from J, leaving 15 bases between them. The CDR3 reads CASRPTVFPYGYTF. The CDR3 DNA reads TGTGCCAGCAGACCGACTGTCTTCCCCTATGGCTACACCTTC.

The chain has TRBV7-2 and TRBJ1-1, with D possibly matching TRBD1 (6 bases). The V and J ends lost 5 bases and 5 bases respectively, with 15 bases between them. The CDR3 loop spans 14 amino acids. Germline CDR1 reads SGHTA; CDR2 reads FQGNSA. CDR3 bases: TGTGCCAGCAGCATCAGACAGGCTGGGACTGAAGCTTTCTTT. Its protein is CASSIRQAGTEAFF.

V is TRBV28 and J is TRBJ1-4; 7 bases align to TRBD1. V trimming: 8 bases; J trimming: 8 bases; junction bases outside the gene matches: 5. Germline V lookup: CDR1 MDHEN, CDR2 SYDVKM. The CDR3 is 12 residues long. CDR3 protein: CASGEQGEKLFF. The CDR3 DNA reads TGTGCCAGCGGGGAACAGGGGGAAAAACTGTTTTTT.

J is TRBJ2-7 and V is TRBV11-3; D is possibly TRBD1 (5 bases). Germline V CDR1 and CDR2: SGHNT, YENEEA. The V and J ends lost 2 bases and 1 base respectively, with 9 bases between them. The CDR3 is 14 residues long. The CDR3 loop reads CASSLTTESYEQYF. The CDR3 region has the DNA TGTGCCAGCAGCTTAACGACAGAATCCTACGAGCAGTACTTC.

This clone occurred many times. J is TRBJ1-3 and V is TRBV30; no clear D. Germline CDR1 is GTSNPN and CDR2 is SVGIG (reference sequence). The CDR3 extends over 17 amino acids. V was cut by 2 bases and J by 0 bases, with 17 bases left in between. For the CDR3, the DNA is TGTGCCTGGAGTCGCCTAAACGTGGGGAGCTCTGGAAACACCATATATTTT. It encodes CAWSRLNVGSSGNTIYF. The complete variable domain, with remaining parts taken from reference TRBV30 and TRBJ1-3, reads SQTIHQWPATLVQPVGSPLSLECTVEGTSNPNLYWYRQAAGRGLQLLFYSVGIGQISSEVPQNLSASRPQDRQFILSSKKLLLSDSGFYLCAWSRLNVGSSGNTIYFGEGSWLTVV.

Written as DNA, the CDR3 is TGTGCCAGCAGTTGGGGACAGGGTCTTTCCGGGGAGCTGTTTTTT. Its translation is CASSWGQGLSGELFF. The rearrangement joins TRBV27 to TRBJ2-2; 9 bases match TRBD1. The J segment lost 6 bases and the V segment lost 4 bases, leaving 6 bases of the junction unmatched. This CDR3 is built from 15 residues. Germline V gene lookup returns CDR1 MNHEY and CDR2 SMNVEV (reference sequence).

This clone was seen once. The CDR3 DNA reads as TGTGCCAGCGGTCCGGCGGGACCGAGCACAGATACGCAGTATTTT. This sequence encodes CASGPAGPSTDTQYF. This chain joins TRBV7-7 and TRBJ2-3; the D gene is possibly TRBD2 (6 bases). The length of the CDR3 is 15 residues. Germline V gene lookup returns CDR1 SSHAT and CDR2 FNYEAQ (reference sequence). V was shortened by 8 bases and J by 0 bases, with 15 bases between the two germline ends.

The rearrangement uses TRBV5-1 and TRBJ1-4; 9 bases line up with TRBD1. Germline values: CDR1 SGHRS, CDR2 YFSETQ. The CDR3 loop spans 14 amino acids. V dropped 4 bases and J dropped 7; count of bases not matched to a gene: 5. This chain's CDR3 is CASSDRQGGEKLFF. The CDR3 bases are TGCGCCAGCAGCGACCGACAGGGGGGTGAAAAACTGTTTTTT.

V usage is TRBV6-4 and J usage is TRBJ1-2; TRBD1 aligns across 8 bases. The germline V gene encodes CDR1 MRHNA and CDR2 SNTAGT. V shed 4 bases and J 8 bases; nucleotides not matched to a gene: 12. The CDR3 has 15 amino acids. DNA of the CDR3: TGTGCCAGCAGTGCCAAAGACAGGGGCCCTCGGGGCTACACCTTC. The encoded protein is CASSAKDRGPRGYTF.

This clone occurred once. CDR3 DNA: TGTGCCAGCAGCCGGACTAGCGGGAGTTGGGAGACCCAGTACTTC. Its translation: CASSRTSGSWETQYF. The V call is TRBV27, the J call TRBJ2-5, with TRBD2 matching 13 bases. Germline CDR1 is MNHEY and CDR2 is SMNVEV (reference sequence). V gave up 6 bases and J gave up 5 bases; unmatched junction bases: 6. This CDR3 spans 15 amino acids.

There are a few counts of this clone. Other DNA sequences in this sample translate to the same CDR3. The chain has TRBV5-1 and TRBJ2-1; tentative D call: TRBD1 (5 bases). V gave up 1 base and J gave up 2 bases, with 7 bases separating them. The CDR3 is made up of 14 amino acids. From germline, CDR1 is SGHRS and CDR2 YFSETQ. CDR3 residues: CASSLQGPYNEQFF. DNA for the CDR3: TGCGCCAGCAGCTTGCAGGGCCCCTACAATGAGCAGTTCTTC.

The chain combines TRBV27 with TRBJ2-4; 11 bases map to TRBD1. V lost 2 bases, J lost 8 bases, and 5 bases stayed unmatched. Germline CDR1 and CDR2: MNHEY and SMNVEV (reference sequence). The CDR3 runs 15 residues. The CDR3 DNA follows: TGTGCCAGCAGTTTAAGGACAGGGGGCCGAGACATTCAGTACTTC. It encodes CASSLRTGGRDIQYF.

The chain is built from TRBV5-8 and TRBJ1-2; 8 positions match TRBD1. V shed 4 bases and J 2 bases; nucleotides not matched to a gene: 7. Germline-derived CDR1 and CDR2 are SGHTS and YDEGEE. There are 15 residues in the CDR3. The CDR3 DNA sequence: TGTGCCAGCAGCGCCGCAGGGGGCGGAAACTATGGCTACACCTTC. Translating it yields CASSAAGGGNYGYTF.

The chain links TRBV5-1 to TRBJ2-7; D is unresolved. In germline, CDR1 is SGHRS, CDR2 YFSETQ. V lost 1 base, J lost 3 bases, and 14 bases lay in between. This CDR3 has 15 amino acids. The DNA of the CDR3 is TGCGCCAGCAGCTTGTTGTCCGGGTCCCTCTACGAGCAGTACTTC. This encodes CASSLLSGSLYEQYF.

The gene calls are TRBV5-5 and TRBJ2-5; tentatively, D is TRBD2 (6 bases). Per the germline V gene, CDR1 is SGHKS and CDR2 is YYEKEE (reference sequence). The germline V and J ends were trimmed by 2 bases and 2 bases, with 13 bases remaining between them. CDR3 size: 15 residues. Here the CDR3 DNA reads TGTGCCAGCAGCTTCGGGACTGGTTCTCAAGAGACCCAGTACTTC. It translates to CASSFGTGSQETQYF.

The genes are TRBV9 and TRBJ2-2, with TRBD1 identical over 9 bases. This CDR3 contains 18 residues. V lost 0 bases and J lost 0; bases outside the gene matches: 6. CDR1 and CDR2 from the germline V gene are SGDLS and YYNGEE. The CDR3 nucleotides are TGTGCCAGCAGCGTAGTTCCCGGGACAGGGCCGAACACCGGGGAGCTGTTTTTT. Translation: CASSVVPGTGPNTGELFF. The full variable domain, completed using reference TRBV9 and TRBJ2-2, is DSGVTQTPKHLITATGQRVTLRCSPRSGDLSVYWYQQSLDQGLQFLIQYYNGEERAKGNILERFSAQQFPDLHSELNLSSLELGDSALYFCASSVVPGTGPNTGELFFGEGSRLTVL.

Note on this clone: The same CDR3 arises from other DNA sequences in this sample as well. The V gene is TRBV9, the J gene TRBJ2-7; 12 nucleotides agree with TRBD2. Germline-derived CDR1 and CDR2 are SGDLS and YYNGEE. With 0 bases clipped from V and 4 bases from J, the junction kept 2 bases outside the gene matches. This CDR3 contains 15 residues. CDR3 sequence (DNA): TGTGCCAGCAGCGTAGGGCTAGCGGGAGGGTACGAGCAGTACTTC. This sequence encodes CASSVGLAGGYEQYF.

This chain connects TRBV6-1 to TRBJ1-2; 10 positions match TRBD1. The junction had 9 bases not matched to a gene; V was cut back by 5 bases and J by 6 bases. The CDR3 has 15 amino acids. CDR1 MNHNS and CDR2 SASEGT come from the germline V gene. Written as DNA, the CDR3 is TGTGCCAGCAGTAAACCGGGACAGGGGACCGATGGCTACACCTTC. As protein: CASSKPGQGTDGYTF.

V gene TRBV29-1 combines with J gene TRBJ2-7; TRBD2 matches at 12 bases. The CDR3 loop spans 14 amino acids. V dropped 7 bases and J dropped 2; count of bases not matched to a gene: 6. From germline, CDR1 is SQVTM and CDR2 ANQGSEA. The CDR3 spells CSARASGRAYEQYF. The CDR3 DNA sequence: TGCAGCGCTCGGGCTAGCGGGAGGGCCTACGAGCAGTACTTC.

The rearrangement uses TRBV2 and TRBJ2-7, with D uncertain. Per germline, CDR1 SNHLY and CDR2 FYNNEI. V lost 4 bases to trimming and J lost 1 base, with 11 bases between them. This CDR3 has 14 amino acids. CDR3 residues: CASSAYSPSYEQYF. The CDR3 bases are TGTGCCAGCAGTGCTTACAGTCCGTCCTACGAGCAGTACTTC. The variable domain in full, completed from reference TRBV2 and TRBJ2-7, reads EPEVTQTPSHQVTQMGQEVILRCVPISNHLYFYWYRQILGQKVEFLVSFYNNEISEKSEIFDDQFSVERPDGSNFTLKIRSTKLEDSAMYFCASSAYSPSYEQYFGPGTRLTVT.

The V and J genes are TRBV29-1 and TRBJ2-1; 10 bases agree with TRBD1. Looked up from germline, CDR1 is SQVTM and CDR2 is ANQGSEA. Trimming removed 3 bases from V and 6 bases from J; junction bases left unmatched: 8. The CDR3 extends over 15 amino acids. The CDR3 here is CSVEYAGQGGNEQFF. For the CDR3, the DNA is TGCAGCGTTGAGTACGCCGGACAGGGGGGCAATGAGCAGTTCTTC.

This rearrangement joins TRBV11-1 to TRBJ2-7; D ambiguous. V lost 6 bases and J lost 3, with 12 bases in between. CDR1 SGHAT and CDR2 FQDESV come from the germline V gene (reference sequence). CDR3 length: 13 amino acids. This CDR3 is CASSYDRVYEQYF. The DNA for the CDR3 is TGTGCCAGCAGTTATGATCGGGTCTACGAGCAGTACTTC.

This chain links TRBV10-3 with TRBJ2-3, with D possibly being TRBD1 (5 bases). V lost 7 bases to trimming and J lost 4 bases, with 15 bases between them. Germline V gene lookup returns CDR1 ENHRY and CDR2 SYGVKD. The CDR3 sequence is 14 residues long. The DNA of the CDR3 is TGTGCCATCATCGGTGCAGGGTCGCCAGATACGCAGTATTTT. It codes for CAIIGAGSPDTQYF.

V gene TRBV7-9 combines with J gene TRBJ2-3, with D hard to call. This CDR3 has 15 amino acids. The germline gives CDR1 SEHNR, CDR2 FQNEAQ (reference sequence). The ends were cut back, 5 bases at V and 2 bases at J, with 14 bases in the middle. CDR3 nucleotide sequence: TGTGCCAGCAGCCTCCTAGAGGCCCACACAGATACGCAGTATTTT. Translation gives CASSLLEAHTDTQYF.

V usage is TRBV6-5 and J usage is TRBJ2-1; D gene unclear. Germline CDR1 reads MNHEY; CDR2 reads SVGAGI. Trimming removed 2 bases from V and 3 bases from J, with 11 bases in between. The CDR3 is 15 residues long. DNA of the CDR3: TGTGCCAGCAGTTACCCCGCGTCAGGCTACAATGAGCAGTTCTTC. Translated, it gives CASSYPASGYNEQFF.

The CDR3 is CASSRRRDSGTSGTNEQFF. Written as DNA, the CDR3 is TGTGCCAGCAGTCGCCGCCGGGACAGCGGGACTAGCGGGACCAATGAGCAGTTCTTC. The chain links TRBV27 to TRBJ2-1; 13 bases agree with TRBD2. The CDR3 has 19 residues. Germline CDR1 reads MNHEY; CDR2 reads SMNVEV (reference sequence). Losses at the gene ends were 5 bases for V and 6 bases for J; bases not matched to a gene: 16.

This chain connects TRBV15 to TRBJ2-1; 9 bases map to TRBD2. Trimming removed 5 bases from V and 7 bases from J; junction bases left unmatched: 3. This CDR3 is 13 amino acids long. From germline, CDR1 is LNHNV and CDR2 YYDKDF (reference sequence). The CDR3 DNA sequence: TGTGCCACCAGCGGGACTAGCTTGAATGAGCAGTTCTTC. Protein product: CATSGTSLNEQFF.

This chain connects TRBV29-1 to TRBJ2-5, with TRBD2 matching 8 bases. Trimming took 0 bases from V and 1 from J; bases not matched to a gene: 7. Germline loops: CDR1 SQVTM, CDR2 ANQGSEA. CDR3 length equals 16 residues. In nucleotides, the CDR3 is TGCAGCGTTGAAGATGTTCGCGGGAGGACCCAAGAGACCCAGTACTTC. It specifies CSVEDVRGRTQETQYF.

The chain employs TRBV27 and TRBJ1-1; TRBD1 might be the D (5 bases). V was cut by 2 bases and J by 6 bases, with 13 bases left in between. Germline-derived CDR1 and CDR2 are MNHEY and SMNVEV (reference sequence). This CDR3 is built from 14 residues. The CDR3 sequence is CASSLAWTSPEAFF. The CDR3 DNA reads as TGTGCCAGCAGTTTAGCGTGGACAAGCCCTGAAGCTTTCTTT.